The text below deals with one T cell receptor (beta chain). In this sample, this clonotype turned up many times. The antigen it binds to is not known. No base quality information exists; no much larger clone differs at one position. The listed sequencing device is Illumina HiSeq 2500. TCR beta libraries were prepared by quantitative 5'-RACE with molecular barcodes. The original methods were these. A new computational method based on a probabilistic model of VDJ rearrangement was used to identify disease-linked TCR variants. In-frame beta chains were kept once TCRdb had trimmed the public reads at Q25 with fastp and called clones with MiXCR. When rows share a CDR3 protein, they turn into one entry using the most common DNA and genes. The V and J calls reflect TCRdb's pipeline rather than the authors' work. The sample data list more than 150,000 distinct CDR3 sequences, and around 13% of these were observed just once. Of the sample, 8% to 13% is held by the ten largest clones.

This sample was taken from a study of CD8 T cells in ankylosing spondylitis (dated by TCRdb to 2017 to 2019). For the wider study: T cell receptor beta repertoires were profiled in healthy donors and ankylosing spondylitis patients so that disease-linked TCR variants could be found. Peripheral blood was sampled, and synovial fluid was also collected from ankylosing spondylitis patients. The full study cohort was made up of about 24 ankylosing spondylitis patients and approximately 100 healthy donors. Study-wide findings and limitations: According to the report, matched synovial fluid samples from ankylosing spondylitis patients were significantly enriched for the disease-linked clones. A TCR beta motif made up of several highly homologous amino acid variants appeared to be characteristic of blood from ankylosing spondylitis patients. In peripheral blood, the disease-linked clones were found at relatively low frequencies and had a CD8+ phenotype. Some of the motif variants had been reported before in the synovial fluid and blood of reactive arthritis patients, a finding that suggests common disease-initiation mechanisms.

V loses 3 bases of germline sequence and J loses 6 bases, and the interval between the two ends is 12 bases. From a lookup of the germline V gene, CDR1 and CDR2 are SNHLY and FYNNEI. Taken from cysteine to phenylalanine, the CDR3 has 13 residues. Here the CDR3 DNA is all that survives: 39 bases in frame from base 1. The source is a female donor with ankylosing spondylitis or in good health (not recorded which). Input material: blood, either unsorted or a sorted T cell fraction (not recorded which). This sequence uses TRBV2 and TRBJ2-7; confidence is insufficient to name the D gene. The CDR3 protein is CASSDVGRVEQYF. In nucleotide form, the sequence is TGTGCCAGCAGTGATGTAGGACGGGTCGAGCAGTACTTC. The full variable domain, with segments outside the CDR3 supplied by the reference TRBV2 and TRBJ2-7 proteins, appears as EPEVTQTPSHQVTQMGQEVILRCVPISNHLYFYWYRQILGQKVEFLVSFYNNEISEKSEIFDDQFSVERPDGSNFTLKIRSTKLEDSAMYFCASSDVGRVEQYFGPGTRLTVT.